This TCR beta chain emerged from a study of blood T cell repertoires in COVID-19. The overall study: PBMCs, B-cell-depleted T cells, or T cells provided the cDNA or gDNA that made up the material.

Per germline, CDR1 SGHDT and CDR2 YYEEEE. V was trimmed by 1 base and J by 10 bases, leaving 11 bases between them. There are 12 residues in the CDR3. This table comes from immunoSEQ multiplex PCR, and its TCRdb copy is limited to in-frame clones, with some not included. Among some 150,000 clones listed, roughly 87% were seen once. The material sequenced was peripheral blood. The clonotype comes from a woman aged 60-75 years with active or convalescent COVID-19. V is TRBV5-6 and J is TRBJ1-1, with D hard to call. For the CDR3, the DNA is TGTGCCAGCAGCTTGTCTCCCGATAGAGCTTTCTTT. Translated, it gives CASSLSPDRAFF.